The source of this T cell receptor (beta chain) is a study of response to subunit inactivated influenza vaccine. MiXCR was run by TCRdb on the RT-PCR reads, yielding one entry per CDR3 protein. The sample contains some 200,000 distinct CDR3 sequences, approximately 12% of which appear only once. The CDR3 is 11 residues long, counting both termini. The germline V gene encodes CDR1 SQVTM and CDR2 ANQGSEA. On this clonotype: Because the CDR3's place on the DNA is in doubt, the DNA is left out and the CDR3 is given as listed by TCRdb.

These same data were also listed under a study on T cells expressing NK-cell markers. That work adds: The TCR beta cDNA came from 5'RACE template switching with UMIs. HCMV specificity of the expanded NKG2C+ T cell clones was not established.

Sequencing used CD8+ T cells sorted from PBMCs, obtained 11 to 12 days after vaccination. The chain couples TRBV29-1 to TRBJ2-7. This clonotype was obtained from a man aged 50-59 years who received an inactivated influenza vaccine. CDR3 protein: CSILASYEQYF.